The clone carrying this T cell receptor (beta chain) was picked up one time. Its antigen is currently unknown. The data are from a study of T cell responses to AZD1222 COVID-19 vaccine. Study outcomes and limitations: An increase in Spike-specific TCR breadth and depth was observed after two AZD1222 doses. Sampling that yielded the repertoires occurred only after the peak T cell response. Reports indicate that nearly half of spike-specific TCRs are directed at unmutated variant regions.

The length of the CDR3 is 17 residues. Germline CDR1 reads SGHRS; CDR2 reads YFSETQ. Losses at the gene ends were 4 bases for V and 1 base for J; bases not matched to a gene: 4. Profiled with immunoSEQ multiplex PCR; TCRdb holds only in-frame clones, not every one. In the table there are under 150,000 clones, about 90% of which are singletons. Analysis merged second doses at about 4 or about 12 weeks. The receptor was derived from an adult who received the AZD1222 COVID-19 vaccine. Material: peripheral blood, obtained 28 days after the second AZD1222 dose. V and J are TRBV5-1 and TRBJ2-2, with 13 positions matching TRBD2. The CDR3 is CASSPRLAGGNTGELFF. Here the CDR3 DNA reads TGCGCCAGCAGCCCCCGACTAGCGGGAGGGAACACCGGGGAGCTGTTTTTT.